This passage covers 10 T cell receptor beta chains from one sample sequenced in a study of cytomegalovirus exposure and HLA in healthy donors (dated by TCRdb to 2016 to 2017). The library came from the immunoSEQ multiplex PCR assay. For the multiplex PCR, a mixture combining 60 forward primers for TCR Vbeta segments and 13 reverse primers for TCR Jbeta segments was used. Here the immuneACCESS table is served through TCRdb, limited to in-frame sequences with V and J called. Missing clones are a known gap in these copies; in checked studies unresolved V genes cover under half, and the rest lacks a known reason. The sample records 150,000 to 160,000 clones, approximately 80% of which are singletons. In total, the top ten clones hold 5.6% of the sample. Sequences were obtained from PBMCs. Every receptor here comes from a woman aged 40 to 55 in good health and CMV-seropositive.

V gene TRBV15 combines with J gene TRBJ2-3; D is ambiguous. CDR1 is LNHNV and CDR2 is YYDKDF in the germline V gene (reference sequence). Trimming removed 2 bases at V and 4 bases at J, with 7 bases between. This CDR3 has 13 amino acids. The CDR3 DNA follows: TGTGCCACCAGCAGACTCGGAGCAGATACGCAGTATTTT. Encoded protein: CATSRLGADTQYF.

This sequence joins TRBV30 and TRBJ2-3, with 10 nucleotides matching TRBD2. Germline CDR1 and CDR2: GTSNPN and SVGIG (reference sequence). V lost 2 bases to trimming and J lost 4 bases; unmatched junction nucleotides: 6. The CDR3 has 15 residues. For the CDR3, the DNA is TGTGCCTGGAGTCCACTAGCGGGAATCGCAGATACGCAGTATTTT. This sequence encodes CAWSPLAGIADTQYF.

This chain uses TRBV14 with TRBJ1-4; 10 nucleotides line up with TRBD1. The V and J ends lost 0 bases and 0 bases, in that order; junction bases with no gene match: 10. The CDR3 sequence is 20 residues long. Per germline, CDR1 SGHDN and CDR2 FVKESK. CDR3 residues: CASSQETGGADRATNEKLFF. CDR3 coding DNA: TGTGCCAGCAGCCAAGAGACAGGGGGCGCGGATCGTGCAACTAATGAAAAACTGTTTTTT. Complete variable domain (other parts from reference TRBV14 and TRBJ1-4): EAGVTQFPSHSVIEKGQTVTLRCDPISGHDNLYWYRRVMGKEIKFLLHFVKESKQDESGMPNNRFLAERTGGTYSTLKVQPAELEDSGVYFCASSQETGGADRATNEKLFFGSGTQLSVL.

This clone was detected a few times. The rearrangement links TRBV13 to TRBJ2-7; TRBD2 matches 8 bases. Germline V gene lookup returns CDR1 PRHDT and CDR2 FYEKMQ (reference sequence). The CDR3 covers 14 residues. Germline trimming cut 4 bases from V and 6 bases from J; bases unmatched to any gene: 8. DNA for the CDR3: TGTGCCAGCAGCTCCGGGACTAGTGGCGGCGAGCAGTACTTC. This gives the protein CASSSGTSGGEQYF.

The rearrangement uses TRBV2 and TRBJ2-3; D remains ambiguous. The CDR3 runs to 12 residues. Germline CDR1 SNHLY, CDR2 FYNNEI. V was cut by 5 bases and J by 8 bases, with 11 bases left in between. The CDR3 DNA follows: TGTGCCAGCAGTCCCGATACTTCTACGCAGTATTTT. Translating gives CASSPDTSTQYF.

This clone was observed once. The chain employs TRBV7-9 and TRBJ2-2, with D hard to call. The V gene's germline CDR1 is SEHNR and CDR2 FQNEAQ (reference sequence). V was clipped by 2 bases and J by 6 bases, with 7 bases between them. The length of the CDR3 is 13 residues. CDR3 loop: CASSLKLAGELFF. The CDR3, as DNA: TGTGCCAGCAGCTTAAAGCTGGCCGGGGAGCTGTTTTTT.

This chain joins TRBV28 and TRBJ1-5; 7 bases align to TRBD1. From germline, CDR1 is MDHEN and CDR2 SYDVKM. The CDR3 has 14 amino acids. The ends lost 5 bases at V and 3 bases at J; junction bases unmatched: 4. DNA for the CDR3: TGTGCCAGCAGTGCAGGGGGTTACAATCAGCCCCAGCATTTT. This gives the protein CASSAGGYNQPQHF.

This clone was detected a few times. This rearrangement joins TRBV11-2 to TRBJ1-5, with D maybe TRBD1 (6 bases). The CDR3 extends over 15 amino acids. V lost 5 bases and J 0 bases, leaving 11 bases between the germline ends. Per germline, CDR1 SGHAT and CDR2 FQNNGV. The CDR3 nucleotides read TGTGCCAGCAGCCAGGGGTCTACTAGCAATCAGCCCCAGCATTTT. Residues: CASSQGSTSNQPQHF.

The CDR3 loop is CASTYTGELFF. CDR3 sequence (DNA): TGTGCCAGTACATACACCGGGGAGCTGTTTTTT. This chain uses TRBV19 with TRBJ2-2, with D uncertain. Trimming took off 7 bases at V and 3 bases at J, with 3 bases between the two ends. Germline assignment: CDR1 LNHDA and CDR2 SQIVND (reference sequence). This CDR3 has 11 amino acids. Looking up the rest from reference TRBV19 and TRBJ2-2 gives the full variable domain: DGGITQSPKYLFRKEGQNVTLSCEQNLNHDAMYWYRQDPGQGLRLIYYSQIVNDFQKGDIAEGYSVSREKKESFPLTVTSAQKNPTAFYLCASTYTGELFFGEGSRLTVL.

The gene calls are TRBV5-1 and TRBJ2-1; 9 bases line up with TRBD1. Looked up from germline, CDR1 is SGHRS and CDR2 is YFSETQ. The junction had 3 bases not matched to a gene; V was cut back by 4 bases and J by 7 bases. The CDR3 loop spans 13 amino acids. The chain's CDR3 is CASSQGTGNEQFF. CDR3 bases: TGCGCCAGCAGCCAAGGGACAGGGAATGAGCAGTTCTTC. Full variable domain (remainder filled in from reference TRBV5-1 and TRBJ2-1): KAGVTQTPRYLIKTRGQQVTLSCSPISGHRSVSWYQQTPGQGLQFLFEYFSETQRNKGNFPGRFSGRQFSNSRSEMNVSTLELGDSALYLCASSQGTGNEQFFGPGTRLTVL.